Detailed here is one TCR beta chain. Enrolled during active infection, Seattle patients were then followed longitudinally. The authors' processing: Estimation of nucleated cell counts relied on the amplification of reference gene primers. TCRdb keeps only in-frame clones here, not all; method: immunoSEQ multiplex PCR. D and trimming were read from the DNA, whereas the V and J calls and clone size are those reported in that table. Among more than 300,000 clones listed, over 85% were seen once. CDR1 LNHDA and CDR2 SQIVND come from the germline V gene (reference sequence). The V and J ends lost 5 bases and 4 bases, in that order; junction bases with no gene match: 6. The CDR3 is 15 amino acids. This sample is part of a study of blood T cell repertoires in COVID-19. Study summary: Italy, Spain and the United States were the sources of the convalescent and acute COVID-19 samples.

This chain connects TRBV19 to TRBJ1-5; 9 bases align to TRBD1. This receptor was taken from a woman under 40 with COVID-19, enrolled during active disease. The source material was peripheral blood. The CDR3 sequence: CASSFGTGLNQPQHF. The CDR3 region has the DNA TGTGCCAGTAGTTTTGGGACAGGGCTAAATCAGCCCCAGCATTTT.